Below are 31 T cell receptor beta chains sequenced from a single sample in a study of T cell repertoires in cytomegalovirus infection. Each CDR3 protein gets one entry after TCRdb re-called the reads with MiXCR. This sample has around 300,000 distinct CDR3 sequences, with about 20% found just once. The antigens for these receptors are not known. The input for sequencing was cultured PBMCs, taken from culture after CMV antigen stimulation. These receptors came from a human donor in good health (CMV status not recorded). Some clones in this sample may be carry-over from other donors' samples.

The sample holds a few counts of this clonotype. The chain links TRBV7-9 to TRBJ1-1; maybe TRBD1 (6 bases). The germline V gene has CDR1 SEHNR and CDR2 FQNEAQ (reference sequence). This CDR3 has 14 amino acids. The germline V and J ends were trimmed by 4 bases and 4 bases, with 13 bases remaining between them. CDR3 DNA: TGTGCCAGCAGCTCATGGACAGAGCTCACTGAAGCTTTCTTT. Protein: CASSSWTELTEAFF. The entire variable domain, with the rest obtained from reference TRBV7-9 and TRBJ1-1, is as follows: DTGVSQNPRHKITKRGQNVTFRCDPISEHNRLYWYRQTLGQGPEFLTYFQNEAQLEKSRLLSDRFSAERPKGSFSTLEIQRTEQGDSAMYLCASSSWTELTEAFFGQGTRLTVV.

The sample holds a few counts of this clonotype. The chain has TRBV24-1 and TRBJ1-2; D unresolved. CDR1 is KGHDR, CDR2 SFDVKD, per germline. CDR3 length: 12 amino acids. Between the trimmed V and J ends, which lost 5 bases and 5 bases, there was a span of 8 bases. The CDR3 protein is CATSGVGYGYTF. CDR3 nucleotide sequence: TGTGCCACCAGTGGAGTTGGATATGGCTACACCTTC.

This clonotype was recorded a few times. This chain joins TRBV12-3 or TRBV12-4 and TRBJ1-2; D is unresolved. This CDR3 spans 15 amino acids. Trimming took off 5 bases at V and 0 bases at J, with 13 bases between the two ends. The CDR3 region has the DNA TGTGCCAGCAGTGCCGATTTGAGAGCTAACTATGGCTACACCTTC. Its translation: CASSADLRANYGYTF.

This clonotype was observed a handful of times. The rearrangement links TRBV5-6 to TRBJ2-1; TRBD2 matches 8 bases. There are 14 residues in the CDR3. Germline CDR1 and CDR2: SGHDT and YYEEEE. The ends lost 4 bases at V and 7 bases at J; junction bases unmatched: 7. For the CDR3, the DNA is TGTGCCAGCAGCCAAGCTAGCGGGCGAAATGAGCAGTTCTTC. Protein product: CASSQASGRNEQFF.

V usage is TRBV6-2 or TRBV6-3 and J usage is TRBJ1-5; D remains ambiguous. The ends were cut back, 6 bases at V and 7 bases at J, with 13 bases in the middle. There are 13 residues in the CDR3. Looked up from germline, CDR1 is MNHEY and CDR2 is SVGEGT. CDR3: CASRKTNGQPQHF. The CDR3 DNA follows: TGTGCCAGCAGAAAGACAAACGGGCAGCCCCAGCATTTT.

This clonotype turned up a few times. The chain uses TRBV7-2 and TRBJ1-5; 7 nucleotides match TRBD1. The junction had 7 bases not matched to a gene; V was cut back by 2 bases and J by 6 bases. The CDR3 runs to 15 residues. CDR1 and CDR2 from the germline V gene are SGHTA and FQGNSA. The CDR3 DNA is TGTGCCAGCAGCTTAAACCAGGGGGGGGGTCAGCCCCAGCATTTT. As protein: CASSLNQGGGQPQHF.

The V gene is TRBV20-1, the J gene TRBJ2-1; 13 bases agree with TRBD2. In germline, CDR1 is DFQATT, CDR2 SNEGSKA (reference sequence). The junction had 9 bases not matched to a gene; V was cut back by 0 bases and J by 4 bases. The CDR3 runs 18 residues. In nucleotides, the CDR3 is TGCAGTGCTAGAGATATTCCGGGACTAGCGGGAATTTACAATGAGCAGTTCTTC. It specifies CSARDIPGLAGIYNEQFF.

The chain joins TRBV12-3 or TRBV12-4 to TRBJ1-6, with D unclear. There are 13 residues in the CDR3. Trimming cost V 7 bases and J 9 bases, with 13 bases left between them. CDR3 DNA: TGTGCCAGCAAGAGTGTACGGGCTTCACCCCTCCACTTT. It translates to CASKSVRASPLHF.

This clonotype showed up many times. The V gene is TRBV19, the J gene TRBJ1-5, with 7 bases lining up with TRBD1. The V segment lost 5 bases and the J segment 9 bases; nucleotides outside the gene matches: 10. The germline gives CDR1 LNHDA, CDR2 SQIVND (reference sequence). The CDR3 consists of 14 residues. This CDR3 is CASSSDRSGLPQHF. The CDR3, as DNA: TGTGCCAGTAGTTCGGACAGGTCGGGATTGCCCCAGCATTTT.

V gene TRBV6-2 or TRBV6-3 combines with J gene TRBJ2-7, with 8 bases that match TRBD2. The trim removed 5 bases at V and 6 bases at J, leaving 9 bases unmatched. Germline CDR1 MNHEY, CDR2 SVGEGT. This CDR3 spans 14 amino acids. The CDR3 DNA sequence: TGTGCCAGCAGTCTACTAGCGGACGTCGGCGAGCAGTACTTC. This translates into CASSLLADVGEQYF.

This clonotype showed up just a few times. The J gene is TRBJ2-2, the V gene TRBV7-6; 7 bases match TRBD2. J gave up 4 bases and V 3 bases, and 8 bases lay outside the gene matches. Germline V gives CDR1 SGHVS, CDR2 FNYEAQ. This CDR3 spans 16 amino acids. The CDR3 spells CASSFFQGGSTGELFF. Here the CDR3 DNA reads TGTGCCAGCAGCTTTTTCCAGGGCGGGAGCACCGGGGAGCTGTTTTTT.

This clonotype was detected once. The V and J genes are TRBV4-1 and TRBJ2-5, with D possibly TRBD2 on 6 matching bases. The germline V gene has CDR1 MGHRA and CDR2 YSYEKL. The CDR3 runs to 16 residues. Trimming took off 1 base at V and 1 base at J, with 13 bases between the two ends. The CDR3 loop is CASSQGRGGIQETQYF. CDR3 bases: TGCGCCAGCAGCCAAGGGCGGGGCGGGATCCAAGAGACCCAGTACTTC.

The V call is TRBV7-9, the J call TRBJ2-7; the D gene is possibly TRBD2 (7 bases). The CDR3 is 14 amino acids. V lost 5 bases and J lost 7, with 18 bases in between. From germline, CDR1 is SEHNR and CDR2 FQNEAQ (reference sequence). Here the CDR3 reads CASSEGGSAREQYF. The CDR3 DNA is TGTGCCAGCAGCGAGGGGGGGAGTGCCCGGGAGCAGTACTTC.

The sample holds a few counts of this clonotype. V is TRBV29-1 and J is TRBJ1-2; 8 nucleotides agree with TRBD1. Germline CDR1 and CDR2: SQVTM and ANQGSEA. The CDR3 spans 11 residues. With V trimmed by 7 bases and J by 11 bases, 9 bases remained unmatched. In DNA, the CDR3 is TGCAGCGCCGTGATCACAGGGGGATACACCTTC. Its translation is CSAVITGGYTF. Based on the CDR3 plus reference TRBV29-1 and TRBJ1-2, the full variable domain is SAVISQKPSRDICQRGTSLTIQCQVDSQVTMMFWYRQQPGQSLTLIATANQGSEATYESGFVIDKFPISRPNLTFSTLTVSNMSPEDSSIYLCSAVITGGYTFGSGTRLTVV.

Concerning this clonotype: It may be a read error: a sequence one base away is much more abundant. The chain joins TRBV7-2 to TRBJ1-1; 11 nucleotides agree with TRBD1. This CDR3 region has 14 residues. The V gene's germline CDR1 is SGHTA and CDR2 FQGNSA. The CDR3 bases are TGTGTCAGCACAAAGGACAGGGGGCACACTGAAGCTTTCTTT. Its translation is CVSTKDRGHTEAFF.

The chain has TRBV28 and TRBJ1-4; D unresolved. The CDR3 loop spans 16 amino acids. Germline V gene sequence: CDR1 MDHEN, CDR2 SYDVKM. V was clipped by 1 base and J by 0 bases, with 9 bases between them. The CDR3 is CASSLLDTSTNEKLFF. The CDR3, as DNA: TGTGCCAGCAGTTTATTAGACACCTCAACTAATGAAAAACTGTTTTTT.

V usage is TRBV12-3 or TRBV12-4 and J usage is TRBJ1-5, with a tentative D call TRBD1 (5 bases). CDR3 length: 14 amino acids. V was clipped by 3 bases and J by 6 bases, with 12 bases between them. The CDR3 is CASSFRVSGQPQHF. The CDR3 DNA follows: TGTGCCAGCAGTTTCAGGGTCAGCGGTCAGCCCCAGCATTTT.

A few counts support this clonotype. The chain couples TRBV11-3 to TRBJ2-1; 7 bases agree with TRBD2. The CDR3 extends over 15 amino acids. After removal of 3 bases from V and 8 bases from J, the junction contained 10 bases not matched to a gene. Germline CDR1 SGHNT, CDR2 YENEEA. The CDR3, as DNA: TGTGCCAGCAGCTTCGGAGGCGGGAGAGTAGATGAGCAGTTCTTC. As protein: CASSFGGGRVDEQFF.

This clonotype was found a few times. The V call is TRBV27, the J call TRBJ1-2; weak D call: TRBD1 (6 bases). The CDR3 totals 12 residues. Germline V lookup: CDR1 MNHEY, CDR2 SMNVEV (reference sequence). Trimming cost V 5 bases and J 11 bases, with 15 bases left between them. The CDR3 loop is CASSPPGQQYTF. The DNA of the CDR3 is TGTGCCAGCAGTCCACCCGGACAGCAATACACCTTC.

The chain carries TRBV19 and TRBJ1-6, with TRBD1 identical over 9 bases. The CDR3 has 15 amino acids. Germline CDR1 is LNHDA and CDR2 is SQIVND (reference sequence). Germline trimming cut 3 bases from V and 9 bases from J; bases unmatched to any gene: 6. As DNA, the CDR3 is TGTGCCAGTAGTATTGTTACAGGGGGCGGTTCACCCCTCCACTTT. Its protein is CASSIVTGGGSPLHF.

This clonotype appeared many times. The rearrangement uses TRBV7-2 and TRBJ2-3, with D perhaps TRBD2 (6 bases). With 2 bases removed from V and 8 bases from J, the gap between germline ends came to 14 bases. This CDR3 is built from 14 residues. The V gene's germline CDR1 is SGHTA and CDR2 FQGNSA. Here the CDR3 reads CASSLKAGTGTQYF. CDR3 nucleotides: TGTGCCAGCAGCTTAAAAGCGGGTACGGGTACGCAGTATTTT.

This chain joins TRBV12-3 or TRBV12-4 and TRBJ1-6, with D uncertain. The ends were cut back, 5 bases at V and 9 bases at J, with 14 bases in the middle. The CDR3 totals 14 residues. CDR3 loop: CASSPLSARSPLHF. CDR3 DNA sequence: TGTGCCAGCAGTCCACTCTCTGCGCGTTCACCCCTCCACTTT.

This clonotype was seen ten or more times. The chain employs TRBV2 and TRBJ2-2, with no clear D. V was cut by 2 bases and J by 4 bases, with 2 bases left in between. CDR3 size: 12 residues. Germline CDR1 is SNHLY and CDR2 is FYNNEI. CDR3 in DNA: TGTGCCAGCAGTGAACCCACCGGGGAGCTGTTTTTT. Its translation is CASSEPTGELFF.

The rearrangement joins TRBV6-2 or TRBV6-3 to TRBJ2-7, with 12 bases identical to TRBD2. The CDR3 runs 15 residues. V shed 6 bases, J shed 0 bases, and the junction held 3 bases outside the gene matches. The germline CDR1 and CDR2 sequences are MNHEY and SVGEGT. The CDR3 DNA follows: TGTGCCAGCAGGAGGACTAGCGGGGACTCCTACGAGCAGTACGTC. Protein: CASRRTSGDSYEQYV.

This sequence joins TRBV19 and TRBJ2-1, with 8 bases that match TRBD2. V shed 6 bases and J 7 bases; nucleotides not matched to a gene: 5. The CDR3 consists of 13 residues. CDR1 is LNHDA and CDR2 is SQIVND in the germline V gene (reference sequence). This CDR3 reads CASRLGLGNEQFF. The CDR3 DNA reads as TGTGCCAGTAGATTGGGACTAGGAAATGAGCAGTTCTTC.

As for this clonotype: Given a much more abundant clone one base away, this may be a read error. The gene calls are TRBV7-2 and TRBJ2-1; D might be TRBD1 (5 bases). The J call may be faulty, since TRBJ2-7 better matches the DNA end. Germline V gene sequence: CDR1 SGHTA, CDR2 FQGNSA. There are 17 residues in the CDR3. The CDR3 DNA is TGTGCCAGCAGCTTAGTGTTCAGGGATATAGCCGACAATGAGCAGTACTTC. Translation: CASSLVFRDIADNEQYF.

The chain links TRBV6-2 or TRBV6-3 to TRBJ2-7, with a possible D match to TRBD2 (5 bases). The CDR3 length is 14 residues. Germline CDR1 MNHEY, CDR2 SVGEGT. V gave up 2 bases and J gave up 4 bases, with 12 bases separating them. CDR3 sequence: CASSYVLASYEQYV. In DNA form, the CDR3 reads TGTGCCAGCAGTTACGTCCTAGCTTCGTACGAGCAGTACGTC.

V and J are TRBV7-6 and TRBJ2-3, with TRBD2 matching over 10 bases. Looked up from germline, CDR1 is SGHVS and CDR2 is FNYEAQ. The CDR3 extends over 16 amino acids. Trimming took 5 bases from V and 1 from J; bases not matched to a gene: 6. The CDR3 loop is CASSLLAGAGTDTQYF. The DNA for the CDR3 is TGTGCCAGCAGCCTTCTAGCGGGAGCGGGCACAGATACGCAGTATTTT.

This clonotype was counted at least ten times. The CDR3 here is CASVLRGSSTDTQYF. CDR3 coding DNA: TGTGCCAGCGTGCTGAGGGGGTCGAGCACAGATACGCAGTATTTT. This chain connects TRBV6-1 to TRBJ2-3; a weak D match, TRBD1 (6 bases). The CDR3 length is 15 residues. Per germline, CDR1 MNHNS and CDR2 SASEGT. Trimming left V 8 bases short and J 0 bases short, with 15 bases between.

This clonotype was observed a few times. CDR3 loop: CASKLDSTDTQYF. The CDR3 bases are TGTGCCAGTAAACTGGACAGCACAGATACGCAGTATTTT. The chain couples TRBV19 to TRBJ2-3; the D is unclear. This CDR3 contains 13 residues. Per the germline V gene, CDR1 is LNHDA and CDR2 is SQIVND (reference sequence). The ends were cut back, 7 bases at V and 0 bases at J, with 8 bases in the middle.

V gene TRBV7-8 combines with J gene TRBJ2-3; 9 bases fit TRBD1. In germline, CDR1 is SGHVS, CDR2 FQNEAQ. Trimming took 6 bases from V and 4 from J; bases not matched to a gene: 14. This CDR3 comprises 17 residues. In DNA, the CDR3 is TGTGCCAGCAGACCCCAGCCGGGACAGGGAGTCTCAGATACGCAGTATTTT. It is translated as CASRPQPGQGVSDTQYF.